This T cell receptor (beta chain) was captured in a study of immune cell composition in non-small cell lung cancer. The normal lung sample lay at least 3 cm, and maximally far, from the tumour. The table came from immunoSEQ multiplex PCR; TCRdb's copy has only in-frame clones and leaves some out. This sample yields approximately 5,900 clones, of which about 85% are seen a single time; 6% to 6.5% belongs to the top ten. The V segment lost 3 bases and the J segment 5 bases; nucleotides outside the gene matches: 10. The CDR3 extends over 16 amino acids. The V gene's germline CDR1 is MRHNA and CDR2 SNTAGT.

The clonotype originates from a human donor with non-small cell lung cancer. The gene calls are TRBV6-4 and TRBJ2-5, with TRBD1 matching 9 bases. Specimen: non-adjacent lung tissue. The CDR3 bases are TGTGCCAGCAGTGAAGAACCGGGACAGGGAAGGGAGACCCAGTACTTC. This encodes CASSEEPGQGRETQYF.